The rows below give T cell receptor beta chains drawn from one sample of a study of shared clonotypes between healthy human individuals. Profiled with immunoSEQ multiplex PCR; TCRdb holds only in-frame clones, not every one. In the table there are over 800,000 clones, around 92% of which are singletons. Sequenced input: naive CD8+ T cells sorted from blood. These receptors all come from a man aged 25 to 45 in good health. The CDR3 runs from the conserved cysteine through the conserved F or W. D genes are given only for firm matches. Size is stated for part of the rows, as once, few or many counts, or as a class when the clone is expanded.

CDR3: CASSSLLAGVDTQYF
DNA: TGTGCCAGCAGCTCGCTACTAGCGGGAGTAGATACGCAGTATTTT
size: few
length: 15
J: TRBJ2-3
V: TRBV11-2
D: TRBD2

CDR3: CASSLGRNNQPQHF
DNA: TGTGCCAGCAGTTTGGGACGGAACAATCAGCCCCAGCATTTT
size: .
length: 14
J: TRBJ1-5
V: TRBV27
D: .

CDR3: CASSPISTSGNQPQHF
DNA: TGTGCCAGCAGTCCAATCTCAACTTCGGGCAATCAGCCCCAGCATTTT
size: .
length: 16
J: TRBJ1-5
V: TRBV27
D: .

CDR3: CSVIWTDSRAPKNIQYF
DNA: TGCAGCGTGATTTGGACGGATTCGAGGGCCCCCAAAAACATTCAGTACTTC
size: .
length: 17
J: TRBJ2-4
V: TRBV29-1
D: .

CDR3: CASSKGTSGGTDTQYF
DNA: TGTGCCAGCAGTAAAGGGACTAGCGGAGGCACAGATACGCAGTATTTT
size: .
length: 16
J: TRBJ2-3
V: TRBV28
D: TRBD2

CDR3: CASSSRDSYEQYF
DNA: TGCGCCAGCAGCTCGCGGGACTCCTACGAGCAGTACTTC
size: once
length: 13
J: TRBJ2-7
V: TRBV5-1
D: .

CDR3: CAWSVQGQTEAFF
DNA: TGTGCCTGGAGTGTACAAGGCCAGACTGAAGCTTTCTTT
size: .
length: 13
J: TRBJ1-1
V: TRBV30
D: .

CDR3: CASSLAEGNEQFF
DNA: TGCGCCAGCAGTTTAGCGGAGGGGAATGAGCAGTTCTTC
size: .
length: 13
J: TRBJ2-1
V: TRBV10-1
D: .

CDR3: CASSTDRYSNQPQHF
DNA: TGTGCCAGTAGTACCGACAGGTATAGCAATCAGCCCCAGCATTTT
size: .
length: 15
J: TRBJ1-5
V: TRBV19
D: .

CDR3: CASSWGGEQYF
DNA: TGTGCCAGCAGTTGGGGTGGGGAGCAGTACTTC
size: .
length: 11
J: TRBJ2-7
V: TRBV6-5
D: .

CDR3: CATSRPRGGGEKLFF
DNA: TGTGCCACCAGCAGACCCAGGGGGGGTGGTGAAAAACTGTTTTTT
size: .
length: 15
J: TRBJ1-4
V: TRBV15
D: TRBD1

CDR3: CASSLLAEGYEQYF
DNA: TGTGCCAGCAGTTTACTAGCGGAAGGCTACGAGCAGTACTTC
size: .
length: 14
J: TRBJ2-7
V: TRBV27
D: TRBD2